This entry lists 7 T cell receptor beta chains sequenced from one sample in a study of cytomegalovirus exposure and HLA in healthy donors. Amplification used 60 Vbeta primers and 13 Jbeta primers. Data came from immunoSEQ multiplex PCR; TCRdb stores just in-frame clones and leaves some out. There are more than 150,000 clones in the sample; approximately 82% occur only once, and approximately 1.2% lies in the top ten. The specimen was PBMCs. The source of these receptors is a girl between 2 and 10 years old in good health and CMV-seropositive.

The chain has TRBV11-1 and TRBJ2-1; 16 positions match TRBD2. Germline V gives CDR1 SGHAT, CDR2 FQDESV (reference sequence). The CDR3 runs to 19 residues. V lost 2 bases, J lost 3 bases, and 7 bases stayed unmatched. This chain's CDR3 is CASSLRGTSGGAYYNEQFF. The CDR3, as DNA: TGTGCCAGCAGCTTAAGGGGGACTAGCGGGGGGGCCTACTACAATGAGCAGTTCTTC.

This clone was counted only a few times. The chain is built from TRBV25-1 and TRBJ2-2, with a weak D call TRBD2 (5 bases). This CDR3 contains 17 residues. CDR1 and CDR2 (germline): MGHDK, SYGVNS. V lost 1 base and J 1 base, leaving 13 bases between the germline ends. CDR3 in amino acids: CASSEWVVEGNTGELFF. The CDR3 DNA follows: TGTGCCAGCAGTGAATGGGTAGTAGAGGGGAACACCGGGGAGCTGTTTTTT.

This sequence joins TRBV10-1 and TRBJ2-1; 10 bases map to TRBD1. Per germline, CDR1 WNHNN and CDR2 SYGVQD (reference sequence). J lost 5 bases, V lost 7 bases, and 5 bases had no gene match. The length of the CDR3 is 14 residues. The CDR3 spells CASTAGTGDNEQFF. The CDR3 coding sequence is TGCGCCAGCACCGCCGGGACAGGGGACAATGAGCAGTTCTTC.

For the CDR3, the DNA is TGTGCCAGCAGCCCAACCAGGGTGGGCTATGGCTACACCTTC. Protein sequence: CASSPTRVGYGYTF. J is TRBJ1-2 and V is TRBV11-3; possible D gene TRBD1, 5 bases. V was shortened by 5 bases and J by 4 bases, with 14 bases between the two germline ends. The CDR3 extends over 14 amino acids. CDR1 and CDR2 from the germline V gene are SGHNT and YENEEA.

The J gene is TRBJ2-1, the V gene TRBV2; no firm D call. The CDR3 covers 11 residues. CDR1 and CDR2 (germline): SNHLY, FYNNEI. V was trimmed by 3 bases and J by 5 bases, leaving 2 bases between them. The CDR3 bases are TGTGCCAGCAGTGACGACAATGAGCAGTTCTTC. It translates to CASSDDNEQFF.

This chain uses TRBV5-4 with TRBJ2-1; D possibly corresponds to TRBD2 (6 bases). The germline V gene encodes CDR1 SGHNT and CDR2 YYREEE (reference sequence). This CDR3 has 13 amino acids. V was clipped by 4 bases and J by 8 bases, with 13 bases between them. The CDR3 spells CASSGKSSDEQFF. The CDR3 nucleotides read TGTGCCAGCAGCGGGAAGTCTAGCGATGAGCAGTTCTTC. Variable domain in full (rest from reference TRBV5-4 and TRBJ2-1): ETGVTQSPTHLIKTRGQQVTLRCSSQSGHNTVSWYQQALGQGPQFIFQYYREEENGRGNFPPRFSGLQFPNYSSELNVNALELDDSALYLCASSGKSSDEQFFGPGTRLTVL.

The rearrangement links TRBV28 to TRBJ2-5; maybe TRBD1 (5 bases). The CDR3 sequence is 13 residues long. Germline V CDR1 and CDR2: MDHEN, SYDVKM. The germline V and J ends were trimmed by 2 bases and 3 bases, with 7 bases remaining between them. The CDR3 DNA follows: TGTGCCAGCAGTTTAAACAGGAAAGAGACCCAGTACTTC. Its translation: CASSLNRKETQYF.